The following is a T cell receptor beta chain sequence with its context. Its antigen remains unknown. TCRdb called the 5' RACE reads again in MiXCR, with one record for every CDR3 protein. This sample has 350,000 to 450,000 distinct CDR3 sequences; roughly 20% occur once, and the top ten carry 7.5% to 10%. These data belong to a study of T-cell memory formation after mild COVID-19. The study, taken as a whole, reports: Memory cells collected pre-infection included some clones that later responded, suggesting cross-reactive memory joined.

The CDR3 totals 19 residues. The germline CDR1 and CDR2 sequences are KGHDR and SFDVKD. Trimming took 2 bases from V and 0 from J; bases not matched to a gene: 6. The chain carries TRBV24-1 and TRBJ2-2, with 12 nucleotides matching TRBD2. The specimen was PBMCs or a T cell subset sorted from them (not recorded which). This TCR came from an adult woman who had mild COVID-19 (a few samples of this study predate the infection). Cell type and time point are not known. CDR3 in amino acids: CATSDYPLAGGTNTGELFF. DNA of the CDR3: TGTGCCACCAGTGATTATCCTCTAGCGGGAGGGACGAACACCGGGGAGCTGTTTTTT.